The 7 T cell receptor beta chains in this list originate from one sample, sequenced in a study of T-cell memory formation after mild COVID-19. TCRdb used MiXCR to reprocess the 5' RACE reads, holding one entry per CDR3 protein. The repertoire has some 290,000 distinct CDR3 sequences, about a sixth of them found once; the top ten carry 22%. Sequenced: PBMCs or a T cell subset sorted from them (not recorded which). The origin of the receptors is a man aged 18 to 35 who had mild COVID-19 (a few samples of this study predate the infection). Cell type and time point are not known.

This clonotype has a count of ten or more. The V call is TRBV6-5, the J call TRBJ2-3; no firm D call. From germline, CDR1 is MNHEY and CDR2 SVGAGI. The V gene lost 0 bases and the J gene lost 5 bases, with 3 bases spanning the gap. The CDR3 length is 12 residues. CDR3 sequence: CASSYSGDTQYF. The CDR3 coding sequence is TGTGCCAGCAGTTACTCGGGAGATACGCAGTATTTT.

This clonotype was observed a few times. The chain links TRBV7-6 to TRBJ2-1, with 7 positions matching TRBD1. The CDR3 has 15 residues. Unmatched junction bases numbered 7, after V lost 4 bases and J lost 4 bases. Germline CDR1 reads SGHVS; CDR2 reads FNYEAQ. CDR3 protein: CASSSRQGVYNEQFF. The CDR3 nucleotides read TGTGCCAGCAGCTCCCGACAGGGTGTATACAATGAGCAGTTCTTC.

This clonotype has only a few counts. V and J are TRBV6-5 and TRBJ2-5; the D is unclear. The CDR3 extends over 13 amino acids. Germline V gives CDR1 MNHEY, CDR2 SVGAGI. V was trimmed by 7 bases and J by 2 bases, leaving 11 bases between them. CDR3 amino acids: CASTAPYQETQYF. DNA for the CDR3: TGTGCCAGCACTGCGCCTTATCAAGAGACCCAGTACTTC.

The chain has TRBV29-1 and TRBJ1-2; D not certain. The CDR3 is 13 amino acids. CDR1 and CDR2 (germline): SQVTM, ANQGSEA. V lost 3 bases to trimming and J lost 0 bases, with 8 bases between them. The CDR3: CSVDEGANYGYTF. In DNA form, the CDR3 reads TGCAGCGTTGACGAGGGAGCTAACTATGGCTACACCTTC.

This clonotype turned up a few times. The gene calls are TRBV10-3 and TRBJ2-7; 10 nucleotides match TRBD1. The ends lost 10 bases at V and 3 bases at J; junction bases unmatched: 9. Germline-derived CDR1 and CDR2 are ENHRY and SYGVKD. The CDR3 contains 14 residues. CDR3 coding DNA: TGTGCCACACAGCGGGACAGGGGAGTCTACGAGCAGTACGTC. Protein sequence: CATQRDRGVYEQYV.

This clonotype showed up many times. The chain joins TRBV6-5 to TRBJ2-3; the D gene is possibly TRBD1 (6 bases). In germline, CDR1 is MNHEY, CDR2 SVGAGI. The CDR3 spans 17 residues. Trimming took off 4 bases at V and 2 bases at J, with 19 bases between the two ends. The chain's CDR3 is CASSSRPPGVLTDTQYF. CDR3 nucleotide sequence: TGTGCCAGCAGTTCCCGCCCCCCAGGGGTACTCACAGATACGCAGTATTTT.

The chain is built from TRBV2 and TRBJ2-7, with 9 nucleotides matching TRBD1. Trimming removed 6 bases from V and 4 bases from J; junction bases left unmatched: 7. CDR3 length: 14 residues. Germline loops: CDR1 SNHLY, CDR2 FYNNEI. The CDR3 bases are TGTGCCAGCAGCGGACAGGGGAGGTTGTACGAGCAGTACGTC. Translating it yields CASSGQGRLYEQYV.